Listed here are 32 T cell receptor beta chains from one sample, sequenced in a study of T cells in Graves' hyperthyroidism and ophthalmopathy. TCR beta CDR3 regions were amplified from RNA. The HTBI set primed first-round TCR CDR3 RT-PCR. From the multiplex PCR reads, TCRdb called clonotypes with MiXCR, one entry per CDR3 protein. The repertoire consists of under 300,000 distinct CDR3 sequences, with about 20% occurring once and the leading ten covering around 64%. Sequencing was done on a sample of blood. All receptors come from a man under 40 with Graves' ophthalmopathy.

This clonotype was counted ten times or more. The J gene is TRBJ2-1, the V gene TRBV5-1; TRBD1 agrees at 7 bases. Trimming at V came to 3 bases and at J to 9 bases, leaving 6 bases not matched to a gene. Germline V gene lookup returns CDR1 SGHRS and CDR2 YFSETQ. The CDR3 runs to 13 residues. In nucleotides, the CDR3 is TGCGCCAGCAGCTCGCCGGGACAGACTGAGCAGTTCTTC. It specifies CASSSPGQTEQFF.

This clonotype was found a few times. This clone may be a read error of a much larger clone one base away. V is TRBV11-2 and J is TRBJ2-7; tentative D call: TRBD1 (5 bases). From germline, CDR1 is SGHAT and CDR2 FQNNGV. This CDR3 has 14 residues. The CDR3, as DNA: TGTGCCAGCAGCTTAGGGCAGGGTCCCTACAAGCAGTACTTC. Amino acids: CASSLGQGPYKQYF.

This clonotype was counted a few times. This rearrangement joins TRBV27 to TRBJ2-1, with 8 bases matching TRBD1. The junction had 12 bases not matched to a gene; V was cut back by 5 bases and J by 12 bases. Per germline, CDR1 MNHEY and CDR2 SMNVEV (reference sequence). This CDR3 contains 14 residues. The CDR3 bases are TGTGCCAGCAGTGGACAGGGTCCTGAGTTTCGGCAGTTCTTC. Amino acid sequence: CASSGQGPEFRQFF.

The table lists this clonotype with a few counts. The rearrangement uses TRBV7-9 and TRBJ1-4; the D is unclear. Trimming removed 5 bases from V and 2 bases from J, with 3 bases in between. CDR3 length equals 12 residues. Germline assignment: CDR1 SEHNR and CDR2 FQNEAQ (reference sequence). The CDR3 protein is CASSLTNEKLFF. The CDR3 nucleotides read TGTGCCAGCAGCCTTACTAATGAAAAACTGTTTTTT.

Ten or more counts support this clonotype. The rearrangement uses TRBV19 and TRBJ2-7; 7 bases agree with TRBD2. The CDR3 extends over 11 amino acids. CDR1 and CDR2 from the germline V gene are LNHDA and SQIVND (reference sequence). Germline trimming cut 8 bases from V and 6 bases from J; bases unmatched to any gene: 4. DNA for the CDR3: TGTGCCAGTGGCGGGGGTTCCGAGCAGTACTTC. Its translation: CASGGGSEQYF.

This CDR3 is CASSPPGQPSYQQYF. As DNA, the CDR3 is TGTGCCAGCTCACCCCCGGGACAGCCATCGTACCAGCAGTACTTC. The chain couples TRBV18 to TRBJ2-7, with 7 bases matching TRBD1. This CDR3 region has 15 residues. Trimming removed 3 bases from V and 8 bases from J; junction bases left unmatched: 13. Germline loops: CDR1 KGHSH, CDR2 LQKENI. Full variable domain (outside the CDR3, taken from reference TRBV18 and TRBJ2-7): NAGVMQNPRHLVRRRGQEARLRCSPMKGHSHVYWYRQLPEEGLKFMVYLQKENIIDESGMPKERFSAEFPKEGPSILRIQQVVRGDSAAYFCASSPPGQPSYQQYFGPGTRLTVT.

This CDR3 is CASSLQASAPYNEQFF. CDR3 nucleotides: TGCGCCAGCAGCTTGCAAGCTAGCGCCCCCTACAATGAGCAGTTCTTC. The J gene is TRBJ2-1, the V gene TRBV5-1; D might be TRBD2 (6 bases). Trimming took 1 base from V and 2 from J, leaving 13 bases between them. Germline CDR1 SGHRS, CDR2 YFSETQ. The CDR3 loop spans 16 amino acids.

V usage is TRBV29-1 and J usage is TRBJ1-5; D is possibly TRBD1 (5 bases). Germline values: CDR1 SQVTM, CDR2 ANQGSEA. The V and J ends lost 6 bases and 0 bases respectively, with 9 bases between them. The length of the CDR3 is 13 residues. This CDR3 reads CSVVDNSNQPQHF. The CDR3 DNA reads as TGCAGCGTCGTGGACAATAGCAATCAGCCCCAGCATTTT.

The chain links TRBV7-9 to TRBJ2-1, with TRBD2 identical over 10 bases. Losses at the gene ends were 3 bases for V and 6 bases for J; bases not matched to a gene: 5. Germline V gene lookup returns CDR1 SEHNR and CDR2 FQNEAQ (reference sequence). The CDR3 is made up of 15 amino acids. In DNA, the CDR3 is TGTGCCAGCAGCTTCGCAAGCGGGAGGGTCAATGAGCAGTTCTTC. It encodes CASSFASGRVNEQFF.

The chain recombines TRBV5-1 with TRBJ2-6, with D tentatively TRBD1 or TRBD2 (5 bases each). Germline loops: CDR1 SGHRS, CDR2 YFSETQ. The CDR3 consists of 15 residues. Trimming removed 3 bases from V and 2 bases from J, with 9 bases in between. The CDR3 here is CASSWDLTGANVLTF. The CDR3 bases are TGCGCCAGCAGCTGGGACCTTACTGGGGCCAACGTCCTGACTTTC. Drawing the rest from reference TRBV5-1 and TRBJ2-6, the complete variable domain is KAGVTQTPRYLIKTRGQQVTLSCSPISGHRSVSWYQQTPGQGLQFLFEYFSETQRNKGNFPGRFSGRQFSNSRSEMNVSTLELGDSALYLCASSWDLTGANVLTFGAGSRLTVL.

Notes on this clonotype: One junction end does not reproduce the germline sequence, and a read error may be involved. This sequence joins TRBV5-1 and TRBJ1-4; D is ambiguous. Germline values: CDR1 SGHRS, CDR2 YFSETQ. This CDR3 is 14 amino acids long. The CDR3 DNA sequence: TGTGCCAGCAACCTAGTATCAACTAATGAAAAACTGTTTTTT. Its translation: CASNLVSTNEKLFF.

The rearrangement links TRBV5-1 to TRBJ2-1; D gene uncertain. The length of the CDR3 is 16 residues. The ends were cut back, 3 bases at V and 10 bases at J, with 23 bases in the middle. CDR1 and CDR2 from the germline V gene are SGHRS and YFSETQ. The CDR3, as DNA: TGCGCCAGCAGCTCCGATACTCAGCCCGTGGGTTCGGAGCAGTTCTTC. Translation: CASSSDTQPVGSEQFF. Complete variable domain (other parts from reference TRBV5-1 and TRBJ2-1): KAGVTQTPRYLIKTRGQQVTLSCSPISGHRSVSWYQQTPGQGLQFLFEYFSETQRNKGNFPGRFSGRQFSNSRSEMNVSTLELGDSALYLCASSSDTQPVGSEQFFGPGTRLTVL.

The chain is built from TRBV5-1 and TRBJ2-1, with 11 bases matching TRBD2. This CDR3 comprises 18 residues. Germline V CDR1 and CDR2: SGHRS, YFSETQ. Trimming removed 2 bases from V and 3 bases from J; junction bases left unmatched: 10. The DNA for the CDR3 is TGCGCCAGCAGCTTCCCTACCGTCGGACTAGCGGGCTACAATGAGCAGTTCTTC. This codes for CASSFPTVGLAGYNEQFF. Using reference TRBV5-1 and TRBJ2-1 for the parts outside the CDR3, the full variable domain is KAGVTQTPRYLIKTRGQQVTLSCSPISGHRSVSWYQQTPGQGLQFLFEYFSETQRNKGNFPGRFSGRQFSNSRSEMNVSTLELGDSALYLCASSFPTVGLAGYNEQFFGPGTRLTVL.

Ten or more counts support this clonotype. The genes are TRBV5-1 and TRBJ1-1; 7 bases are shared with TRBD1. With 3 bases clipped from V and 2 bases from J, the junction kept 4 bases outside the gene matches. The CDR3 consists of 14 residues. The germline V gene encodes CDR1 SGHRS and CDR2 YFSETQ. This chain's CDR3 is CASSSTGINTEAFF. CDR3 nucleotide sequence: TGCGCCAGCAGCTCGACAGGGATCAACACTGAAGCTTTCTTT.

The V gene is TRBV28, the J gene TRBJ1-1; D is unresolved. Germline V gene lookup returns CDR1 MDHEN and CDR2 SYDVKM. This CDR3 is 12 amino acids long. Between the trimmed V and J ends, which lost 8 bases and 2 bases, there was a span of 9 bases. DNA for the CDR3: TGTGCCAGCGGGCTGGGAAACACTGAAGCTTTCTTT. It encodes CASGLGNTEAFF. The full variable domain, rest sourced from reference TRBV28 and TRBJ1-1, is DVKVTQSSRYLVKRTGEKVFLECVQDMDHENMFWYRQDPGLGLRLIYFSYDVKMKEKGDIPEGYSVSREKKERFSLILESASTNQTSMYLCASGLGNTEAFFGQGTRLTVV.

This clonotype was recorded many times. This sequence joins TRBV20-1 and TRBJ2-7; D is uncertain. Trimming removed 4 bases from V and 4 bases from J, with 11 bases in between. The CDR3 sequence is 12 residues long. Germline V CDR1 and CDR2: DFQATT, SNEGSKA (reference sequence). CDR3 DNA: TGCAGTGCTACGTTTCAGTCGTACGAGCAGTACTTC. It yields the protein CSATFQSYEQYF.

The chain links TRBV6-5 to TRBJ2-1; TRBD2 matches 10 bases. J lost 9 bases, V lost 1 base, and 9 bases had no gene match. Germline lookup yields CDR1 MNHEY and CDR2 SVGAGI. This CDR3 comprises 16 residues. CDR3 in amino acids: CASSYYRAGGPGEQFF. The DNA of the CDR3 is TGTGCCAGCAGTTACTATCGAGCGGGAGGGCCTGGTGAGCAGTTCTTC.

This clonotype was seen more than once but under ten times. The chain combines TRBV7-3 with TRBJ2-7; D may be TRBD1 or TRBD2 (6 bases each). Germline V gene lookup returns CDR1 SGHTA and CDR2 FQGTGA. The CDR3 has 13 amino acids. V shed 2 bases and J shed 8 bases, with 13 bases lying between them. CDR3 sequence: CASSLDRTTKQYF. CDR3 bases: TGTGCCAGCAGCTTAGACAGGACTACGAAGCAGTACTTC.

This chain joins TRBV6-1 and TRBJ1-1, with D unresolved. The germline V gene encodes CDR1 MNHNS and CDR2 SASEGT. The length of the CDR3 is 14 residues. V lost 5 bases and J 5 bases, leaving 15 bases between the germline ends. The CDR3 DNA is TGTGCCAGCAGTTCCTGGAGGGAGGATACTGAAGCTTTCTTT. This sequence encodes CASSSWREDTEAFF.

This clonotype was seen only a few times. This sequence joins TRBV27 and TRBJ2-1; D is unclear. This CDR3 is 14 amino acids long. V lost 1 base to trimming and J lost 0 bases, with 4 bases between them. CDR1 is MNHEY, CDR2 SMNVEV, per germline (reference sequence). The chain's CDR3 is CASSLFRSYNEQFF. DNA for the CDR3: TGTGCCAGCAGTTTATTTCGCTCCTACAATGAGCAGTTCTTC.

This chain connects TRBV20-1 to TRBJ2-2, with 8 bases identical to TRBD1. Trimming at V came to 5 bases and at J to 0 bases, leaving 11 bases not matched to a gene. This CDR3 contains 17 residues. CDR1 and CDR2 from the germline V gene are DFQATT and SNEGSKA (reference sequence). The CDR3 spells CSARTGSNKANTGELFF. The CDR3 bases are TGCAGTGCTCGGACAGGGAGTAATAAAGCGAACACCGGGGAGCTGTTTTTT.

The CDR3, as DNA: TGTGCCAGCAGCTCCCTAGCGGCCACCGGGGAGCTGTTTTTT. The encoded protein is CASSSLAATGELFF. The V and J genes are TRBV7-9 and TRBJ2-2, with 7 bases that match TRBD2. Germline V lookup: CDR1 SEHNR, CDR2 FQNEAQ (reference sequence). The CDR3 sequence is 14 residues long. The V and J ends lost 4 bases and 4 bases, in that order; junction bases with no gene match: 3.

The chain carries TRBV7-9 and TRBJ2-6, with unresolved D. This CDR3 is built from 15 residues. The germline V and J ends were trimmed by 4 bases and 4 bases, with 11 bases remaining between them. The germline CDR1 and CDR2 sequences are SEHNR and FQNEAQ (reference sequence). This chain's CDR3 is CASSSGVGGANVLTF. CDR3 coding DNA: TGTGCCAGCAGCTCTGGGGTCGGCGGGGCCAACGTCCTGACTTTC.

This clonotype was detected many times. This chain joins TRBV20-1 and TRBJ1-5; D not resolved. The germline V gene has CDR1 DFQATT and CDR2 SNEGSKA (reference sequence). The CDR3 length is 18 residues. The V and J ends lost 1 base and 0 bases respectively, with 19 bases between them. The CDR3 DNA follows: TGCAGTGCTAGAGCCGCGGTAGGCAGGAGCTATAGCAATCAGCCCCAGCATTTT. This gives the protein CSARAAVGRSYSNQPQHF.

This clonotype was observed many times. The chain links TRBV6-1 to TRBJ2-5; 7 bases match TRBD2. Germline values: CDR1 MNHNS, CDR2 SASEGT. J was trimmed by 1 base and V by 4 bases; bases with no gene match: 9. This CDR3 has 16 amino acids. The CDR3: CASSGFIWTSQETQYF. The CDR3 DNA follows: TGTGCCAGCAGTGGGTTTATATGGACTAGCCAAGAGACCCAGTACTTC.

V and J are TRBV7-9 and TRBJ2-3; D gene ambiguous. Trimming stripped 5 bases from V and 4 bases from J, with 4 bases between. The length of the CDR3 is 11 residues. Germline lookup yields CDR1 SEHNR and CDR2 FQNEAQ (reference sequence). The CDR3 protein is CASSPPDTQYF. The CDR3 DNA reads as TGTGCCAGCAGCCCCCCAGATACGCAGTATTTT.

The genes are TRBV6-2 or TRBV6-3 and TRBJ2-3; no clear D. V dropped 0 bases and J dropped 4 bases, with 11 bases sitting between them. Germline V gene sequence: CDR1 MNHEY, CDR2 SVGEGT. The CDR3 loop spans 15 amino acids. CDR3 in amino acids: CASSYSTAQPDTQYF. The CDR3 region has the DNA TGTGCCAGCAGTTACTCTACGGCTCAGCCAGATACGCAGTATTTT.

This clonotype was detected only a few times. The chain links TRBV7-2 to TRBJ1-4; D remains unclear. Germline V gene data show CDR1 as SGHTA and CDR2 as FQGNSA. The CDR3 runs 15 residues. V lost 1 base and J 0 bases, leaving 6 bases between the germline ends. CDR3 DNA: TGTGCCAGCAGCTTAGGGGGTACAACTAATGAAAAACTGTTTTTT. Translation: CASSLGGTTNEKLFF.

This clonotype came up a few times. The chain combines TRBV11-1 with TRBJ2-2; 8 nucleotides align to TRBD1. This CDR3 has 16 amino acids. Germline V gene data show CDR1 as SGHAT and CDR2 as FQDESV (reference sequence). Losses at the gene ends were 6 bases for V and 2 bases for J; bases not matched to a gene: 8. The CDR3 loop is CASRQRTGTNTGELFF. The CDR3 nucleotides read TGTGCCAGCAGACAACGGACAGGGACAAACACCGGGGAGCTGTTTTTT.

The table lists this clonotype with a few counts. One end of the junction varies from germline; a read error may be responsible. The chain combines TRBV30 with TRBJ1-5, with no clear D. This CDR3 has 12 amino acids. Germline V gives CDR1 GTSNPN, CDR2 SVGIG (reference sequence). Here the CDR3 DNA reads TGTGCCTGGAGTGGTCCGGATCACCCCCAGCATTTT. It specifies CAWSGPDHPQHF.

CDR3 nucleotides: TGCGCCAGCAGCTTGAGCTACACCGGGGAGCTGTTTTTT. It yields the protein CASSLSYTGELFF. The J gene is TRBJ2-2, the V gene TRBV5-1; D unresolved. Per germline, CDR1 SGHRS and CDR2 YFSETQ. The V and J ends lost 1 base and 3 bases respectively, with 4 bases between them. The CDR3 contains 13 residues.

The chain employs TRBV6-2 or TRBV6-3 and TRBJ2-7, with TRBD2 matching over 14 bases. The CDR3 sequence is 17 residues long. Germline values: CDR1 MNHEY, CDR2 SVGEGT. V lost 2 bases, J lost 2 bases, and 5 bases stayed unmatched. CDR3 protein: CASSYGTSGSSTYEQYF. The CDR3, as DNA: TGTGCCAGCAGTTACGGGACTAGCGGGAGTTCAACCTACGAGCAGTACTTC.